This T cell receptor beta chain was documented in a study of T-cell memory formation after mild COVID-19. The study, taken as a whole, reports: Clones that contracted clustered mainly in CM and EM if CD4+ and in EMRA if CD8+. Researchers found some responding clones in pre-infection memory, a sign that cross-reactive memory joined.

cDNA libraries for TCR alpha and TCR beta, carrying sample barcodes and UMIs, came from 5'RACE with constant-segment primers. TCRdb independently ran MiXCR on the 5' RACE reads; one entry per CDR3 protein. The table lists roughly 260,000 distinct CDR3 sequences, around 15% of them singletons, with approximately 3.6% in the top ten. For this clonotype: Its antigen is still unknown.

Sequencing was performed on PBMCs or a T cell subset sorted from them (not recorded which). The TCR originated in a man aged 18 to 30 who had mild COVID-19 (a few samples of this study predate the infection). Cell type and time point are not known.

CDR3 amino acids: CASSLGEWLAGAFF. The DNA of the CDR3 is TGTGCCAGCAGCTTAGGGGAATGGTTGGCTGGGGCTTTCTTT. The V gene is TRBV7-9, the J gene TRBJ1-1; D uncertain. Germline CDR1 and CDR2: SEHNR and FQNEAQ (reference sequence). This CDR3 is 14 amino acids long. The V end lost 1 base, the J end lost 11 bases, and 17 bases lay between the germline ends.